These 26 T cell receptor beta chains share one sample of origin, sequenced in a study of blood T cell repertoires in COVID-19. Profiled with immunoSEQ multiplex PCR; TCRdb holds only in-frame clones, not every one. The sample includes some 100,000 clones, about 77% seen only once; the top ten take 9.5% to 13%. Sequencing used peripheral blood. The receptors were gathered from a woman in her 70s with acute or convalescent COVID-19.

The chain couples TRBV25-1 to TRBJ2-3; TRBD2 is a possible D gene (5 bases). This CDR3 comprises 17 residues. The V end lost 2 bases, the J end lost 0 bases, and 15 bases lay between the germline ends. Germline lookup yields CDR1 MGHDK and CDR2 SYGVNS. CDR3 sequence (DNA): TGTGCCAGCAGTGAACTCGGGGTGGGAGCTAGCACAGATACGCAGTATTTT. This translates into CASSELGVGASTDTQYF.

The chain joins TRBV9 to TRBJ1-4, with 8 bases lining up with TRBD1. Germline assignment: CDR1 SGDLS and CDR2 YYNGEE. With 4 bases clipped from V and 8 bases from J, the junction kept 10 bases outside the gene matches. This CDR3 region has 15 residues. DNA of the CDR3: TGTGCCAGCAGCCCCGCCGGACAGGGTATAGAAAAACTGTTTTTT. Protein product: CASSPAGQGIEKLFF.

This chain uses TRBV19 with TRBJ2-7; possible D gene TRBD1, 5 bases. Per the germline V gene, CDR1 is LNHDA and CDR2 is SQIVND (reference sequence). The CDR3 has 16 residues. V was cut by 3 bases and J by 5 bases, with 20 bases left in between. This CDR3 reads CASSMDISSGYNEQYF. The CDR3 nucleotides are TGTGCCAGTAGTATGGACATCTCCTCCGGGTACAACGAGCAGTACTTC.

The chain combines TRBV29-1 with TRBJ2-7, with TRBD1 identical over 9 bases. The CDR3 is 15 residues long. With 1 base clipped from V and 2 bases from J, the junction kept 6 bases outside the gene matches. Per germline, CDR1 SQVTM and CDR2 ANQGSEA. CDR3 sequence (DNA): TGCAGCGTTGAAGGATCGAGGGACAGGGCCTACGAGCAGTACTTC. Translation: CSVEGSRDRAYEQYF.

V is TRBV3-1 (or the pseudogene TRBV3-2) and J is TRBJ2-1, with a possible D match to TRBD1 (5 bases). The V gene's germline CDR1 is LGHDT and CDR2 YNNKEL (reference sequence). V lost 0 bases to trimming and J lost 5 bases, with 11 bases between them. The CDR3 is 15 residues long. CDR3 coding DNA: TGTGCCAGCAGCCAAGATCAGGGTTCGCACAATGAGCAGTTCTTC. Amino acid sequence: CASSQDQGSHNEQFF.

The rearrangement joins TRBV4-1 to TRBJ1-5; possible D gene TRBD1, 6 bases. Deletions cut 4 bases from V and 3 bases from J, with 19 bases between. Germline V CDR1 and CDR2: MGHRA, YSYEKL. This CDR3 region has 17 residues. Here the CDR3 DNA reads TGCGCCAGCAGCCCGGCTCCCCGGGACACCACCAATCAGCCCCAGCATTTT. Encoded protein: CASSPAPRDTTNQPQHF.

This rearrangement joins TRBV2 to TRBJ1-2; a possible D gene is TRBD1 (5 bases). CDR1 is SNHLY and CDR2 is FYNNEI in the germline V gene. Trimming shortened V by 6 bases and J by 0 bases, and 14 bases separated the two germline ends. This CDR3 has 15 residues. Here the CDR3 DNA reads TGTGCCAGCAGCCAGGCGGGGGTTGCTAACTATGGCTACACCTTC. Amino acids: CASSQAGVANYGYTF.

This chain connects TRBV10-3 to TRBJ2-7; D may be TRBD1 (7 bases). Trimming pared 6 bases from V and 6 bases from J, leaving 15 bases between. The CDR3 is 13 residues long. Germline CDR1 and CDR2: ENHRY and SYGVKD. The CDR3 nucleotides read TGTGCCATCAGGAAGGAGGGGGCGGGCGAGCAGTACGTC. Encoded protein: CAIRKEGAGEQYV.

This clone showed up just a few times. This chain connects TRBV6-5 to TRBJ1-2; D not certain. Germline loops: CDR1 MNHEY, CDR2 SVGAGI. The CDR3 extends over 12 amino acids. Trimming cost V 7 bases and J 2 bases, with 8 bases left between them. CDR3 in DNA: TGTGCCAGCAAAACAGAGAACTATGGCTACACCTTC. Its protein is CASKTENYGYTF.

J is TRBJ1-2 and V is TRBV19; weak D call: TRBD1 (6 bases). CDR3 length equals 13 residues. Trimming removed 1 base at V and 8 bases at J, with 11 bases between. Germline-derived CDR1 and CDR2 are LNHDA and SQIVND (reference sequence). CDR3 sequence: CASSIVDSGGYTF. The CDR3 DNA reads as TGTGCCAGTAGTATAGTGGACAGTGGCGGCTACACCTTC.

J is TRBJ1-1 and V is TRBV10-3; no clear D. Trimming stripped 4 bases from V and 1 base from J, with 16 bases between. The germline CDR1 and CDR2 sequences are ENHRY and SYGVKD. This CDR3 contains 16 residues. Here the CDR3 reads CAISGPWTQKNTEAFF. The CDR3, as DNA: TGTGCCATCAGTGGCCCGTGGACTCAAAAGAACACTGAAGCTTTCTTT.

The genes are TRBV5-4 and TRBJ1-5; maybe TRBD1 (6 bases). V was trimmed by 4 bases and J by 0 bases, leaving 11 bases between them. The germline gives CDR1 SGHNT, CDR2 YYREEE (reference sequence). The CDR3 sequence is 15 residues long. In DNA, the CDR3 is TGTGCCAGCAGCCCGGGACACAGTAGCAATCAGCCCCAGCATTTT. This gives the protein CASSPGHSSNQPQHF.

The rearrangement joins TRBV3-1 (or the pseudogene TRBV3-2) to TRBJ1-1, with TRBD1 as a possible D gene (6 bases). Germline V CDR1 and CDR2: LGHDT, YNNKEL (reference sequence). V was shortened by 4 bases and J by 1 base, with 10 bases between the two germline ends. The CDR3 length is 14 residues. The CDR3 DNA reads as TGTGCCAGCAGCCGAAGCAGGGGGAACACTGAAGCTTTCTTT. Its translation is CASSRSRGNTEAFF.

This chain connects TRBV19 to TRBJ1-1; TRBD1 matches at 9 bases. Germline assignment: CDR1 LNHDA and CDR2 SQIVND (reference sequence). J gave up 4 bases and V 5 bases, and 11 bases lay outside the gene matches. There are 16 residues in the CDR3. The CDR3 sequence: CASSPRGQGWATEAFF. The CDR3 region has the DNA TGTGCCAGTAGTCCCCGGGGACAGGGCTGGGCCACTGAAGCTTTCTTT.

The rearrangement uses TRBV3-1 (or the pseudogene TRBV3-2) and TRBJ2-5, with 8 bases that match TRBD1. This CDR3 region has 14 residues. CDR1 and CDR2 from the germline V gene are LGHDT and YNNKEL (reference sequence). With 4 bases clipped from V and 2 bases from J, the junction kept 3 bases outside the gene matches. In DNA form, the CDR3 reads TGTGCCAGCAGCCGGACAGGGACTCAAGAGACCCAGTACTTC. Amino acids: CASSRTGTQETQYF.

The J gene is TRBJ1-1, the V gene TRBV7-3; the D gene is possibly TRBD1 (5 bases). The V and J ends lost 5 bases and 6 bases respectively, with 13 bases between them. The CDR3 runs 13 residues. Per germline, CDR1 SGHTA and CDR2 FQGTGA. In nucleotides, the CDR3 is TGTGCCAGCAGCCAAAGCCCCAGGGCTGAAGCTTTCTTT. It translates to CASSQSPRAEAFF.

This chain connects TRBV28 to TRBJ1-2, with 9 bases identical to TRBD1. Losses at the gene ends were 3 bases for V and 7 bases for J; bases not matched to a gene: 6. Per the germline V gene, CDR1 is MDHEN and CDR2 is SYDVKM. The CDR3 covers 14 residues. Here the CDR3 reads CASSFTGGGSGYTF. CDR3 coding DNA: TGTGCCAGCAGTTTTACAGGGGGCGGAAGTGGCTACACCTTC.

This clone was counted between two and nine times. The chain uses TRBV5-1 and TRBJ1-6; 7 bases line up with TRBD1. V was clipped by 5 bases and J by 8 bases; unmatched bases: 4. Germline assignment: CDR1 SGHRS and CDR2 YFSETQ. This CDR3 region has 13 residues. The CDR3 sequence: CASRAQGDSPLHF. The DNA of the CDR3 is TGCGCCAGCAGGGCCCAGGGGGATTCACCCCTCCACTTT.

This rearrangement joins TRBV27 to TRBJ2-7; TRBD1 matches 7 bases. The CDR3 covers 16 residues. The germline gives CDR1 MNHEY, CDR2 SMNVEV (reference sequence). J gave up 5 bases and V 5 bases, and 15 bases lay outside the gene matches. In DNA, the CDR3 is TGTGCCAGCAGTGCGATTTATACAGGGGTCAGGGACGAGCAGTACTTC. As protein: CASSAIYTGVRDEQYF.

This clone was found a few times. V and J are TRBV7-9 and TRBJ2-2, with D possibly matching TRBD2 (6 bases). V lost 3 bases to trimming and J lost 1 base, with 15 bases between them. The CDR3 has 17 residues. CDR1 is SEHNR and CDR2 is FQNEAQ in the germline V gene (reference sequence). The CDR3 bases are TGTGCCAGCAGCTTTATGTCCGGGGGACGGAACACCGGGGAGCTGTTTTTT. This codes for CASSFMSGGRNTGELFF.

The chain combines TRBV7-3 with TRBJ2-3; 8 nucleotides align to TRBD1. The V and J ends lost 5 bases and 2 bases, in that order; junction bases with no gene match: 9. The CDR3 has 16 residues. Germline V gene sequence: CDR1 SGHTA, CDR2 FQGTGA. DNA for the CDR3: TGTGCCAGCAGCCCAGGGACAGGTTACCCCACAGATACGCAGTATTTT. It translates to CASSPGTGYPTDTQYF.

The gene calls are TRBV29-1 and TRBJ1-4; D is unclear. The CDR3 runs to 13 residues. From germline, CDR1 is SQVTM and CDR2 ANQGSEA. Trimming removed 1 base at V and 2 bases at J, with 5 bases between. The CDR3 is CSVEGGTNEKLFF. CDR3 DNA sequence: TGCAGCGTTGAAGGAGGTACTAATGAAAAACTGTTTTTT.

V usage is TRBV29-1 and J usage is TRBJ2-7; D may be TRBD1 (7 bases). The CDR3 spans 15 residues. Trimming took off 7 bases at V and 1 base at J, with 20 bases between the two ends. CDR1 and CDR2 (germline): SQVTM, ANQGSEA. The CDR3 nucleotides are TGCAGCGCCGCCCTACAGGGGACTCAATCCTACGAGCAGTACTTC. Amino acids: CSAALQGTQSYEQYF.

J is TRBJ2-5 and V is TRBV6-1; TRBD1 matches 7 bases. V lost 7 bases to trimming and J lost 1 base; unmatched junction nucleotides: 3. Germline CDR1 and CDR2: MNHNS and SASEGT. This CDR3 spans 13 amino acids. The CDR3 DNA follows: TGTGCCAGCACCTGGACAGGCCAAGAGACCCAGTACTTC. Protein sequence: CASTWTGQETQYF.

V and J are TRBV4-2 and TRBJ2-5, with 9 bases matching TRBD2. V dropped 1 base and J dropped 4; count of bases not matched to a gene: 7. The CDR3 loop spans 16 amino acids. Germline V gene sequence: CDR1 LGHNA, CDR2 YNFKEQ. The CDR3 is CASSQGTSGGTETQYF. Here the CDR3 DNA reads TGTGCCAGCAGCCAAGGGACGAGCGGGGGGACAGAGACCCAGTACTTC.

This chain connects TRBV4-2 to TRBJ2-7; TRBD1 might be the D (6 bases). The CDR3 is made up of 17 amino acids. The V end was cut by 3 bases, the J end by 2 bases, with 20 bases between. The V gene's germline CDR1 is LGHNA and CDR2 YNFKEQ. CDR3 sequence (DNA): TGTGCCAGCAGCCACCCCATGGAGACAGGAGCTACCTACGAGCAGTACTTC. It yields the protein CASSHPMETGATYEQYF.